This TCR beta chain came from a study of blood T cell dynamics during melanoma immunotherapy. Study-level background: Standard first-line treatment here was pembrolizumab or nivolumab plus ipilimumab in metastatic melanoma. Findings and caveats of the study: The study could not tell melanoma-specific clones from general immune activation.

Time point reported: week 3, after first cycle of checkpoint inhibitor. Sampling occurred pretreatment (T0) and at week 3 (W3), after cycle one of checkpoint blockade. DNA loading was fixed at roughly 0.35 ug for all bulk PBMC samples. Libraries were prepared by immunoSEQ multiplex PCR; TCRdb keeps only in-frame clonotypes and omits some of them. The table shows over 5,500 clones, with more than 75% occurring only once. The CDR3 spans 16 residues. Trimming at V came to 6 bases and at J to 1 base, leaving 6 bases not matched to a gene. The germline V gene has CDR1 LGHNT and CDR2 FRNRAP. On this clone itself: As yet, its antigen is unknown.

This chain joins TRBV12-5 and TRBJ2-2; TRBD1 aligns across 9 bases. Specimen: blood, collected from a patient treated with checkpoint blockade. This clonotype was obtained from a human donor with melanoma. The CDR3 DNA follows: TGTGCTAGTGGCAGTCGGACAGGGGTGAACACCGGGGAGCTGTTTTTT. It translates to CASGSRTGVNTGELFF.